The 21 T cell receptor beta chains listed next were all sequenced from one sample in a study of blood T cell repertoires in COVID-19. Profiled with immunoSEQ multiplex PCR; TCRdb holds only in-frame clones, not every one. The table has 250,000 to 350,000 clones, about nine tenths seen once. Sequencing was performed on peripheral blood. The receptor source for this set is a young man with active or convalescent COVID-19.

V gene TRBV10-3 combines with J gene TRBJ2-1, with 11 bases that match TRBD2. Germline lookup yields CDR1 ENHRY and CDR2 SYGVKD. This CDR3 spans 15 amino acids. Trimming cost V 4 bases and J 3 bases; bases outside gene matches: 2. The chain's CDR3 is CAISGLAGIYNEQFF. The CDR3 nucleotides read TGTGCCATCAGTGGACTAGCGGGAATCTACAATGAGCAGTTCTTC.

CDR3 in DNA: TGTGCCAGCAGTTTACTCAGCGGGGTGAACACAGATACGCAGTATTTT. Encoded protein: CASSLLSGVNTDTQYF. The V and J genes are TRBV28 and TRBJ2-3; 7 bases match TRBD2. The CDR3 runs 16 residues. From germline, CDR1 is MDHEN and CDR2 SYDVKM. Unmatched junction bases numbered 7, after V lost 2 bases and J lost 2 bases.

This chain connects TRBV3-1 (or the pseudogene TRBV3-2) to TRBJ2-3; 7 positions agree with TRBD1. The junction had 16 bases not matched to a gene; V was cut back by 0 bases and J by 1 base. The germline gives CDR1 LGHDT, CDR2 YNNKEL (reference sequence). The CDR3 has 20 residues. In nucleotides, the CDR3 is TGTGCCAGCAGCCAAGAAGATGGGACGACAGGGTCAGAGGGCACAGATACGCAGTATTTT. Translating gives CASSQEDGTTGSEGTDTQYF.

This chain joins TRBV7-9 and TRBJ2-7; maybe TRBD2 (7 bases). The ends were cut back, 3 bases at V and 2 bases at J, with 11 bases in the middle. The CDR3 totals 14 residues. Per the germline V gene, CDR1 is SEHNR and CDR2 is FQNEAQ (reference sequence). Written as DNA, the CDR3 is TGTGCCAGCAGCTTCGGGGGGCAGGCCTACGAGCAGTACTTC. Translated, it gives CASSFGGQAYEQYF.

CDR3 sequence reads: CATRGAGAGEQFF. CDR3 nucleotide sequence: TGTGCCACCAGGGGAGCGGGAGCAGGTGAGCAGTTCTTC. J is TRBJ2-1 and V is TRBV24-1; 8 bases align to TRBD2. Germline V gene sequence: CDR1 KGHDR, CDR2 SFDVKD. CDR3 length: 13 residues. Trimming removed 7 bases from V and 9 bases from J; junction bases left unmatched: 7.

V is TRBV4-3 and J is TRBJ1-2, with a weak D call TRBD1 (6 bases). This CDR3 has 14 residues. CDR1 is LGHNA, CDR2 YSLEER, per germline. Trimming pared 5 bases from V and 2 bases from J, leaving 12 bases between. The CDR3 region is CASSIQGFNYGYTF. CDR3 nucleotide sequence: TGCGCCAGCAGCATACAGGGATTCAACTATGGCTACACCTTC.

The sample holds many counts of this clone. V usage is TRBV2 and J usage is TRBJ1-5; D gene unclear. This CDR3 is built from 13 residues. Trimming shortened V by 4 bases and J by 4 bases, and 8 bases separated the two germline ends. Germline V lookup: CDR1 SNHLY, CDR2 FYNNEI. The CDR3 nucleotides read TGTGCCAGCAGTGCCCAGGCGAATCAGCCCCAGCATTTT. It codes for CASSAQANQPQHF. Looking up the rest from reference TRBV2 and TRBJ1-5 gives the full variable domain: EPEVTQTPSHQVTQMGQEVILRCVPISNHLYFYWYRQILGQKVEFLVSFYNNEISEKSEIFDDQFSVERPDGSNFTLKIRSTKLEDSAMYFCASSAQANQPQHFGDGTRLSIL.

The gene calls are TRBV29-1 and TRBJ2-5; 14 nucleotides match TRBD2. The V gene's germline CDR1 is SQVTM and CDR2 ANQGSEA. The CDR3 extends over 15 amino acids. V was pared by 6 bases and J by 5 bases, with 8 bases of the junction left unmatched. The CDR3 is CSVGTSGGPPETQYF. CDR3 DNA: TGCAGCGTCGGGACTAGCGGGGGACCGCCGGAGACCCAGTACTTC.

The chain recombines TRBV24-1 with TRBJ2-1; D perhaps matches TRBD2 (5 bases). Trimming shortened V by 0 bases and J by 4 bases, and 9 bases separated the two germline ends. Germline CDR1 and CDR2: KGHDR and SFDVKD. The CDR3 is 15 residues long. The CDR3 is CATSDLLWRYNEQFF. The DNA of the CDR3 is TGTGCCACCAGTGATTTGCTCTGGAGGTACAATGAGCAGTTCTTC.

The V call is TRBV5-1, the J call TRBJ2-1; 11 bases are shared with TRBD2. The CDR3 runs 17 residues. CDR1 is SGHRS, CDR2 YFSETQ, per germline. With V trimmed by 3 bases and J by 1 base, 6 bases remained unmatched. CDR3 region: CASSWGLAETSYNEQFF. The CDR3 nucleotides are TGCGCCAGCAGCTGGGGACTAGCGGAAACTTCCTACAATGAGCAGTTCTTC.

This clone was seen only once. The rearrangement joins TRBV15 to TRBJ1-2; D uncertain. The CDR3 is made up of 13 amino acids. Germline V gene lookup returns CDR1 LNHNV and CDR2 YYDKDF (reference sequence). Trimming shortened V by 5 bases and J by 0 bases, and 7 bases separated the two germline ends. The DNA for the CDR3 is TGTGCCACCAGCCCACGAGCTAACTATGGCTACACCTTC. This codes for CATSPRANYGYTF.

The rearrangement links TRBV19 to TRBJ2-3, with 7 bases lining up with TRBD2. The germline CDR1 and CDR2 sequences are LNHDA and SQIVND (reference sequence). Trimming removed 7 bases from V and 0 bases from J; junction bases left unmatched: 7. The CDR3 has 15 amino acids. The CDR3 region is CASTLGGVSTDTQYF. DNA of the CDR3: TGTGCCAGTACCCTGGGGGGGGTTAGCACAGATACGCAGTATTTT. Complete variable domain (other parts from reference TRBV19 and TRBJ2-3): DGGITQSPKYLFRKEGQNVTLSCEQNLNHDAMYWYRQDPGQGLRLIYYSQIVNDFQKGDIAEGYSVSREKKESFPLTVTSAQKNPTAFYLCASTLGGVSTDTQYFGPGTRLTVL.

V is TRBV5-1 and J is TRBJ2-3, with 7 positions matching TRBD2. CDR1 and CDR2 (germline): SGHRS, YFSETQ. V lost 7 bases to trimming and J lost 4 bases; unmatched junction nucleotides: 12. The CDR3 runs to 15 residues. The CDR3: CASGEARGRADTQYF. The CDR3 DNA reads TGCGCCAGCGGGGAGGCCCGGGGGAGGGCAGATACGCAGTATTTT.

This chain connects TRBV4-1 to TRBJ2-7; unclear D gene. V gave up 0 bases and J gave up 6 bases, with 9 bases separating them. The germline CDR1 and CDR2 sequences are MGHRA and YSYEKL. The CDR3 is 13 residues long. The CDR3 spells CASSQDSVSEQYF. The CDR3 DNA is TGCGCCAGCAGCCAAGATTCCGTGAGCGAGCAGTACTTC.

CDR3: CASSEVAGELIYEQYF. The CDR3 DNA sequence: TGTGCCAGCAGTGAAGTAGCGGGAGAGCTAATCTACGAGCAGTACTTC. The chain carries TRBV6-1 and TRBJ2-7, with 9 bases matching TRBD2. Germline V lookup: CDR1 MNHNS, CDR2 SASEGT. After removal of 1 base from V and 3 bases from J, the junction contained 7 bases not matched to a gene. CDR3 size: 16 residues.

This clone was counted a few times. V gene TRBV12-3 or TRBV12-4 combines with J gene TRBJ2-7, with 7 positions matching TRBD1. V was clipped by 5 bases and J by 1 base; unmatched bases: 2. The CDR3 length is 13 residues. The CDR3 region has the DNA TGTGCCAGCAGTCCGACAGGGTCCTACGAGCAGTACTTC. It yields the protein CASSPTGSYEQYF.

The CDR3 loop reads CASSSGHSGELFF. CDR3 nucleotides: TGTGCCAGCAGCTCGGGACACTCCGGGGAGCTGTTTTTT. This rearrangement joins TRBV11-3 to TRBJ2-2, with a tentative D call TRBD1 (6 bases). CDR1 SGHNT and CDR2 YENEEA come from the germline V gene. The CDR3 is 13 amino acids. V was pared by 4 bases and J by 6 bases, with 9 bases between.

CDR3 nucleotide sequence: TGTGCCAGCAGCATGACTAGCGGGGGGTCCTCTAGCACAGATACGCAGTATTTT. This gives the protein CASSMTSGGSSSTDTQYF. This chain joins TRBV13 and TRBJ2-3, with 13 bases that match TRBD2. V was pared by 5 bases and J by 0 bases, with 8 bases of the junction left unmatched. Germline V gene sequence: CDR1 PRHDT, CDR2 FYEKMQ (reference sequence). This CDR3 region has 18 residues.

The gene calls are TRBV15 and TRBJ2-7, with 10 bases matching TRBD2. The CDR3 contains 14 residues. CDR1 is LNHNV and CDR2 is YYDKDF in the germline V gene (reference sequence). Trimming removed 4 bases from V and 7 bases from J; junction bases left unmatched: 7. The CDR3: CATSTSLAGAEQYF. The CDR3 DNA is TGTGCCACCAGCACTTCGCTAGCGGGAGCAGAGCAGTACTTC. Together with reference TRBV15 and TRBJ2-7, the CDR3 gives the full variable domain: DAMVIQNPRYQVTQFGKPVTLSCSQTLNHNVMYWYQQKSSQAPKLLFHYYDKDFNNEADTPDNFQSRRPNTSFCFLDIRSPGLGDTAMYLCATSTSLAGAEQYFGPGTRLTVT.

The V and J genes are TRBV19 and TRBJ1-4; D uncertain. There are 14 residues in the CDR3. The V gene lost 5 bases and the J gene lost 0 bases, with 7 bases spanning the gap. CDR1 LNHDA and CDR2 SQIVND come from the germline V gene (reference sequence). CDR3 in DNA: TGTGCCAGTAGTTGGGCTGCAACTAATGAAAAACTGTTTTTT. It translates to CASSWAATNEKLFF.

The chain has TRBV7-2 and TRBJ2-1; 8 positions agree with TRBD1. With 5 bases clipped from V and 10 bases from J, the junction kept 16 bases outside the gene matches. This CDR3 has 16 residues. Looked up from germline, CDR1 is SGHTA and CDR2 is FQGNSA. This CDR3 is CASSPGQGSGASEQFF. CDR3 sequence (DNA): TGTGCCAGCAGCCCCGGACAGGGATCGGGGGCGTCAGAGCAGTTCTTC.